A single sample is the source of the 20 T cell receptor beta chains below, sequenced in a study of beta chain features in type 1 diabetes. Investigators reverse transcribed all isolated RNA, so they sequenced expressed TCRB transcripts. The protocol was immunoSEQ multiplex PCR, while the TCRdb copy is restricted to in-frame clones and leaves out a portion. The data hold about 360,000 clones, with roughly 12% observed a single time. Sequenced material: naive CD4+ T cells from blood. These receptors originate from a young man in good health.

This clone was found a few times. The V and J genes are TRBV18 and TRBJ2-1; D is uncertain. The length of the CDR3 is 13 residues. Trimming took off 6 bases at V and 2 bases at J, with 8 bases between the two ends. CDR1 KGHSH and CDR2 LQKENI come from the germline V gene. The CDR3 DNA sequence: TGTGCCAGCTCGCGAGAGACCTACAATGAGCAGTTCTTC. It yields the protein CASSRETYNEQFF.

The gene calls are TRBV4-3 and TRBJ2-3, with 12 positions matching TRBD2. This CDR3 comprises 15 residues. From germline, CDR1 is LGHNA and CDR2 YSLEER. J was trimmed by 5 bases and V by 4 bases; bases with no gene match: 4. The CDR3 sequence is CASSLTSGSRDTQYF. CDR3 nucleotide sequence: TGCGCCAGCAGCCTGACTAGCGGGAGTCGAGATACGCAGTATTTT.

The chain links TRBV5-1 to TRBJ2-3, with 7 bases identical to TRBD1. Per the germline V gene, CDR1 is SGHRS and CDR2 is YFSETQ. The CDR3 spans 16 residues. With V trimmed by 0 bases and J by 0 bases, 4 bases remained unmatched. CDR3 residues: CASSLVGDRSTDTQYF. DNA for the CDR3: TGCGCCAGCAGCTTGGTTGGGGACAGAAGCACAGATACGCAGTATTTT.

This clone was picked up a small number of times. The chain couples TRBV25-1 to TRBJ1-6, with a possible D match to TRBD1 (5 bases). The CDR3 has 15 amino acids. Trimming removed 6 bases at V and 10 bases at J, with 19 bases between. Germline V gene sequence: CDR1 MGHDK, CDR2 SYGVNS. The CDR3 sequence is CASRGIGTGGSPLHF. In DNA form, the CDR3 reads TGTGCCAGCAGGGGGATCGGGACGGGAGGGTCACCCCTCCACTTT.

This chain links TRBV6-5 with TRBJ1-6, with 7 bases aligning to TRBD1. V dropped 6 bases and J dropped 8; count of bases not matched to a gene: 4. The CDR3 totals 13 residues. CDR1 and CDR2 from the germline V gene are MNHEY and SVGAGI. CDR3 in amino acids: CASRPRGDSPLHF. The CDR3, as DNA: TGTGCCAGCAGGCCCAGGGGGGATTCACCCCTCCACTTT.

This chain links TRBV7-9 with TRBJ2-7, with 12 bases matching TRBD2. Per germline, CDR1 SEHNR and CDR2 FQNEAQ (reference sequence). V lost 8 bases, J lost 0 bases, and 2 bases stayed unmatched. This CDR3 has 14 residues. CDR3 region: CASGLAGSSYEQYF. DNA of the CDR3: TGTGCCAGCGGACTAGCGGGGAGCTCCTACGAGCAGTACTTC.

This clone was detected a few times. J is TRBJ2-5 and V is TRBV4-3; weak D call: TRBD2 (5 bases). Germline assignment: CDR1 LGHNA and CDR2 YSLEER. The CDR3 spans 16 residues. V was clipped by 0 bases and J by 2 bases, with 13 bases between them. This chain's CDR3 is CASSQEVGAGQETQYF. The CDR3 region has the DNA TGCGCCAGCAGCCAAGAAGTGGGAGCCGGTCAAGAGACCCAGTACTTC.

This clone was counted between two and nine times. The chain couples TRBV2 to TRBJ2-5; 7 bases map to TRBD1. This CDR3 is 14 amino acids long. The germline CDR1 and CDR2 sequences are SNHLY and FYNNEI. V lost 6 bases to trimming and J lost 3 bases; unmatched junction nucleotides: 7. DNA for the CDR3: TGTGCCAGCAGCCCCGGGACAGTTAAAGAGACCCAGTACTTC. Amino acids: CASSPGTVKETQYF.

The gene calls are TRBV27 and TRBJ1-2; weak D call: TRBD1 (5 bases). The CDR3 covers 15 residues. V was pared by 8 bases and J by 2 bases, with 18 bases between. CDR1 and CDR2 from the germline V gene are MNHEY and SMNVEV (reference sequence). The DNA for the CDR3 is TGTGCCAGCGGGCATGGGGCAGGGAAGAACTATGGCTACACCTTC. Encoded protein: CASGHGAGKNYGYTF.

This clone has more than one count but fewer than ten. The chain couples TRBV15 to TRBJ2-7; 7 nucleotides align to TRBD2. The germline CDR1 and CDR2 sequences are LNHNV and YYDKDF (reference sequence). With 3 bases clipped from V and 6 bases from J, the junction kept 8 bases outside the gene matches. The CDR3 spans 14 residues. The CDR3 region has the DNA TGTGCCACCAGCAGTCCCCGACTAGCTACCGAGCAGTACTTC. This translates into CATSSPRLATEQYF.

The chain carries TRBV7-2 and TRBJ1-3; TRBD1 matches 8 bases. The CDR3 extends over 19 amino acids. Trimming removed 4 bases from V and 1 base from J; junction bases left unmatched: 15. Germline CDR1 is SGHTA and CDR2 is FQGNSA. CDR3 sequence (DNA): TGTGCCAGCAGCTCTCCACAGAACCAGGGGGCGACATCTGGAAACACCATATATTTT. It specifies CASSSPQNQGATSGNTIYF.

This clone came up a few times. One end of the junction varies from germline; a read error may be responsible. The chain recombines TRBV5-1 with TRBJ2-3, with D perhaps matching TRBD1 (6 bases). In germline, CDR1 is SGHRS, CDR2 YFSETQ. The CDR3 is 13 residues long. CDR3 DNA: TGCGCCAGCAGTTTGGGGGCCTTAGATACGCAGTATTTT. This sequence encodes CASSLGALDTQYF.

V is TRBV7-8 and J is TRBJ1-1; no reliable D call. This CDR3 comprises 12 residues. In germline, CDR1 is SGHVS, CDR2 FQNEAQ. V lost 3 bases and J 7 bases, leaving 9 bases between the germline ends. The DNA of the CDR3 is TGTGCCAGCAGCTTTGAGGCTAGTGAAGCTTTCTTT. Encoded protein: CASSFEASEAFF.

CDR3 nucleotides: TGTGCCACAGCGGAAGCGGGGGCTAGCACAGATACGCAGTATTTT. Protein sequence: CATAEAGASTDTQYF. The V call is TRBV6-1, the J call TRBJ2-3; 8 bases match TRBD2. The J segment lost 0 bases and the V segment lost 10 bases, leaving 9 bases of the junction unmatched. Germline CDR1 MNHNS, CDR2 SASEGT. The CDR3 is made up of 15 amino acids.

This clone was seen only a few times. The chain couples TRBV19 to TRBJ2-2; D might be TRBD2 (6 bases). Deletions cut 8 bases from V and 4 bases from J, with 17 bases between. The CDR3 extends over 15 amino acids. CDR1 LNHDA and CDR2 SQIVND come from the germline V gene (reference sequence). CDR3 residues: CASLSAGTPTGELFF. CDR3 nucleotide sequence: TGTGCCAGTCTGTCCGCCGGGACTCCCACCGGGGAGCTGTTTTTT.

The chain combines TRBV2 with TRBJ2-7, with D perhaps matching TRBD1 (6 bases). Germline CDR1 reads SNHLY; CDR2 reads FYNNEI. V was cut by 8 bases and J by 0 bases, with 8 bases left in between. This CDR3 region has 12 residues. CDR3 sequence (DNA): TGTGCCAGCCGGGACACCTCCTACGAGCAGTACTTC. Residues: CASRDTSYEQYF.

The V call is TRBV9, the J call TRBJ2-1; 8 bases map to TRBD2. This CDR3 has 16 residues. After removal of 2 bases from V and 8 bases from J, the junction contained 12 bases not matched to a gene. Germline CDR1 and CDR2: SGDLS and YYNGEE. The CDR3 DNA reads as TGTGCCAGCAGCGTCGCCGGGACTAGGGGGTTGGATGAGCAGTTCTTC. This encodes CASSVAGTRGLDEQFF.

This clone was detected a few times. CDR3 residues: CASSFGTAFKTQYF. CDR3 coding DNA: TGTGCCAGCAGCTTCGGGACTGCTTTTAAGACCCAGTACTTC. The rearrangement links TRBV7-2 to TRBJ2-5, with TRBD2 as a possible D gene (6 bases). With 3 bases removed from V and 6 bases from J, the gap between germline ends came to 14 bases. Germline V lookup: CDR1 SGHTA, CDR2 FQGNSA. The CDR3 is 14 residues long.

J is TRBJ2-3 and V is TRBV5-1; D uncertain. There are 12 residues in the CDR3. Germline V gene sequence: CDR1 SGHRS, CDR2 YFSETQ. Between the trimmed V and J ends, which lost 1 base and 5 bases, there was a span of 5 bases. In DNA form, the CDR3 reads TGCGCCAGCAGCTTGCATAGAGATACGCAGTATTTT. It specifies CASSLHRDTQYF. Variable domain in full (rest from reference TRBV5-1 and TRBJ2-3): KAGVTQTPRYLIKTRGQQVTLSCSPISGHRSVSWYQQTPGQGLQFLFEYFSETQRNKGNFPGRFSGRQFSNSRSEMNVSTLELGDSALYLCASSLHRDTQYFGPGTRLTVL.

This chain links TRBV5-4 with TRBJ1-4; TRBD1 matches 7 bases. Germline V gene lookup returns CDR1 SGHNT and CDR2 YYREEE (reference sequence). The V and J ends lost 2 bases and 3 bases, in that order; junction bases with no gene match: 7. The CDR3 runs 16 residues. The CDR3 sequence: CASSFVGGGSNEKLFF. The CDR3 DNA reads TGTGCCAGCAGCTTTGTCGGAGGGGGCTCTAATGAAAAACTGTTTTTT. Full variable domain (remainder filled in from reference TRBV5-4 and TRBJ1-4): ETGVTQSPTHLIKTRGQQVTLRCSSQSGHNTVSWYQQALGQGPQFIFQYYREEENGRGNFPPRFSGLQFPNYSSELNVNALELDDSALYLCASSFVGGGSNEKLFFGSGTQLSVL.